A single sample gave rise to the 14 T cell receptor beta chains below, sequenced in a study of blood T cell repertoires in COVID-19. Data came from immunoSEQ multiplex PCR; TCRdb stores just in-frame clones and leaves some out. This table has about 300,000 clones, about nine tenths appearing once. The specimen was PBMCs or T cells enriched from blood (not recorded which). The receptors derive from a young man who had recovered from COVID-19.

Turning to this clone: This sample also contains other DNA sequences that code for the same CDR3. The CDR3 region is CASSVLNTGELFF. The CDR3, as DNA: TGTGCCAGCAGTGTACTGAACACCGGGGAGCTGTTTTTT. This chain uses TRBV2 with TRBJ2-2; D remains unclear. There are 13 residues in the CDR3. With 4 bases removed from V and 1 base from J, the gap between germline ends came to 4 bases. Germline CDR1 SNHLY, CDR2 FYNNEI.

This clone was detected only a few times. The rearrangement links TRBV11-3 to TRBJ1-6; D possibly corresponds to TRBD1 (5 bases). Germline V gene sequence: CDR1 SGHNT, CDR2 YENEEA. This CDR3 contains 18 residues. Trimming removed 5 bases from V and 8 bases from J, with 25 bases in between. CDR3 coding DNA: TGTGCCAGCAGCACTCTTCTTGGGGCAGGGCGAAAGGATTCACCCCTCCACTTT. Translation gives CASSTLLGAGRKDSPLHF.

In DNA, the CDR3 is TGTGCCAGCAGCCAAGCGACAGGGAACCACGGCTACACCTTC. Its translation is CASSQATGNHGYTF. The chain carries TRBV3-1 (or the pseudogene TRBV3-2) and TRBJ1-2; TRBD1 matches 7 bases. Germline lookup yields CDR1 LGHDT and CDR2 YNNKEL (reference sequence). The CDR3 has 14 amino acids. The trim removed 1 base at V and 8 bases at J, leaving 7 bases unmatched.

The CDR3: CASRGTGPNYGYTF. Here the CDR3 DNA reads TGTGCCAGTAGGGGGACAGGCCCTAACTATGGCTACACCTTC. The gene calls are TRBV19 and TRBJ1-2, with TRBD1 identical over 8 bases. The length of the CDR3 is 14 residues. After removal of 6 bases from V and 0 bases from J, the junction contained 3 bases not matched to a gene. Germline V gene lookup returns CDR1 LNHDA and CDR2 SQIVND (reference sequence).

DNA of the CDR3: TGTGCCAGTTCGGGGGGATACACTGAAGCTTTCTTT. Translated, it gives CASSGGYTEAFF. This rearrangement joins TRBV9 to TRBJ1-1, with D perhaps matching TRBD1 (5 bases). V shed 8 bases and J shed 3 bases, with 11 bases lying between them. Germline values: CDR1 SGDLS, CDR2 YYNGEE. The CDR3 loop spans 12 amino acids. Combining the CDR3 with reference TRBV9 and TRBJ1-1 gives the whole variable domain DSGVTQTPKHLITATGQRVTLRCSPRSGDLSVYWYQQSLDQGLQFLIQYYNGEERAKGNILERFSAQQFPDLHSELNLSSLELGDSALYFCASSGGYTEAFFGQGTRLTVV.

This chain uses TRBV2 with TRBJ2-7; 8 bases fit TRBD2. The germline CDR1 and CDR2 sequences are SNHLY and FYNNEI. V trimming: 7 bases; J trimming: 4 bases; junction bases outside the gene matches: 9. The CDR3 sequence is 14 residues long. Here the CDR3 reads CASTPSGGVYEQYF. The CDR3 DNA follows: TGTGCCAGCACCCCCTCCGGGGGGGTTTACGAGCAGTACTTC.

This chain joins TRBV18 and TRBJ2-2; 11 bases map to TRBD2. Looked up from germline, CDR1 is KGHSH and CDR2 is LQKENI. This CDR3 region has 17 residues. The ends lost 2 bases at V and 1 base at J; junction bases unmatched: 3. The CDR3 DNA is TGTGCCAGCTCACCAGGACTAGCGGGCAAGAACACCGGGGAGCTGTTTTTT. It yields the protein CASSPGLAGKNTGELFF.

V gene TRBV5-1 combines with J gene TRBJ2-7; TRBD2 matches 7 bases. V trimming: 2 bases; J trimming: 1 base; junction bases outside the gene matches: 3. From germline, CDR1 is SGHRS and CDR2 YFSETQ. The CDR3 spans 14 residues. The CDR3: CASSFTGGSYEQYF. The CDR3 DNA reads TGCGCCAGCAGCTTTACGGGGGGTTCCTACGAGCAGTACTTC.

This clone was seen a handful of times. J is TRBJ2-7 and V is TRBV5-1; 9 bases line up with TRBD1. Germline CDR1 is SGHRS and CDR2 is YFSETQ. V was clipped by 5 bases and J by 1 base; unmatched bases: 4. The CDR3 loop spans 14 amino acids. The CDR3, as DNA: TGCGCCAGCAGGCCCGGGACAGGGTCCTACGAGCAGTACTTC. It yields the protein CASRPGTGSYEQYF.

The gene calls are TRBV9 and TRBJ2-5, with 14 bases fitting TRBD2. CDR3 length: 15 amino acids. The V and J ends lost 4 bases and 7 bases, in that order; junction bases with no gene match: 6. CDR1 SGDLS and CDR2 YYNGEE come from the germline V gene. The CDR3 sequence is CASSRLAGGFTTQYF. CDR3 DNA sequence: TGTGCCAGCAGCCGACTAGCGGGGGGGTTTACGACCCAGTACTTC.

The CDR3 nucleotides are TGTGCCAGCAGCCAGGGTTTAGGGGCGCGTAATTCACCCCTCCACTTT. Protein product: CASSQGLGARNSPLHF. V and J are TRBV3-1 (or the pseudogene TRBV3-2) and TRBJ1-6, with D possibly matching TRBD1 (5 bases). Germline V gives CDR1 LGHDT, CDR2 YNNKEL (reference sequence). The CDR3 is made up of 16 amino acids. V lost 3 bases, J lost 6 bases, and 15 bases lay in between.

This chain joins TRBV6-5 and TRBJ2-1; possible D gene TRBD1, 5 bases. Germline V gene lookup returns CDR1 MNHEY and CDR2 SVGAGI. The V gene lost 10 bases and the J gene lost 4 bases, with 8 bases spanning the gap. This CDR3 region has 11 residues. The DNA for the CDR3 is TGTGCCACGACAGCATACAATGAGCAGTTCTTC. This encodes CATTAYNEQFF.

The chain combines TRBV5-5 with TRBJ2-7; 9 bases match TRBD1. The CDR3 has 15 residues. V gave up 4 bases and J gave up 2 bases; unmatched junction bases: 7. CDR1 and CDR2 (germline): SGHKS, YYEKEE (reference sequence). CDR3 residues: CASSRRGQGPYEQYF. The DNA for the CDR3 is TGTGCCAGCAGCCGCCGGGGACAGGGCCCCTACGAGCAGTACTTC.

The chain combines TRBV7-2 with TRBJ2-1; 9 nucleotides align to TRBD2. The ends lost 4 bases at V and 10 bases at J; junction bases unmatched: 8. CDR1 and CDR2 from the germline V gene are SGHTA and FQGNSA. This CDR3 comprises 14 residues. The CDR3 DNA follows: TGTGCCAGCAGCTCCACGGTCCTAGCGGGGGAGCAGTTCTTC. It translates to CASSSTVLAGEQFF.